This T cell receptor beta chain was identified in a study of spatial heterogeneity in lung cancer. Study overall: There were consistently more beta-chain sequences detected than alpha-chain sequences.

Study findings and constraints: Beta chains had 13% to 15% coverage of tumor T cells, and alpha chains had around 7.2%. Expanded intratumoral alpha and beta TCR counts tracked tumor mutation counts.

The time point was: sample taken at primary tumor resection. Unsorted whole RNA from tumor, nontumor lung or frozen PBMC underwent sequencing. TCRdb passed the 5' RACE reads through MiXCR, listing each CDR3 protein once. Of some 18,000 distinct CDR3 sequences detected, 7.5% appear once; the ten largest clones hold roughly 25%. This clonotype was detected ten times or more. The antigen remains undetermined. Losses at the gene ends were 7 bases for V and 4 bases for J; bases not matched to a gene: 9. Germline CDR1 is LNHDA and CDR2 is SQIVND (reference sequence). The CDR3 has 14 amino acids. The V gene is TRBV19, the J gene TRBJ1-1; 7 positions agree with TRBD1. The sequence derives from a male donor with early-stage non-small cell lung cancer. Sequencing used lung tumor tissue, obtained at surgery. The CDR3 region has the DNA TGTGCCAGTACGGATAGGGGGCGGATCACTGAAGCTTTCTTT. This sequence encodes CASTDRGRITEAFF. The complete variable domain, with remaining parts taken from reference TRBV19 and TRBJ1-1, reads DGGITQSPKYLFRKEGQNVTLSCEQNLNHDAMYWYRQDPGQGLRLIYYSQIVNDFQKGDIAEGYSVSREKKESFPLTVTSAQKNPTAFYLCASTDRGRITEAFFGQGTRLTVV.